Reported below is one T cell receptor (beta chain). Antigen: not known. The CDR3 spans 11 residues. Trimming took 0 bases from V and 8 from J, leaving 2 bases between them. Germline loops: CDR1 SEHNR, CDR2 FQNEAQ (reference sequence). Profiling relied on immunoSEQ multiplex PCR, and the TCRdb table lists in-frame clones only, not all of them. The sample includes 60,000 or so clones, more than 75% of them seen just once. These data are taken from a study of a mutant IDH1 vaccine in newly diagnosed glioma. Study in general: There were eight vaccinations for patients, given in weeks 1, 3, 5, 7, 11, 15, 19 and 23. Vaccine administration was initiated 4-6 weeks following radiotherapy alone, or with temozolomide cycles.

Noted time point: week 23, last vaccination. One vaccine dose held 300 ug of mutant IDH1 20-mer peptide and came with topical imiquimod. In every donor, the tumor was a new WHO grade 3 or 4 IDH1-mutant, ATRX-lost astrocytoma. This receptor was identified in a man in his thirties or forties with glioma. Here the sequenced sample was PBMCs, taken from a glioma patient whose treatment included an IDH1 peptide vaccine. V gene TRBV7-9 combines with J gene TRBJ1-3; D gene uncertain. The CDR3 DNA is TGTGCCAGCAGCTTAGCAGACACCATATATTTT. Amino acids: CASSLADTIYF.